The clone carrying this T cell receptor (beta chain) was counted a few times. This record comes from a study of T-cell reconstitution after alpha-beta-depleted transplantation in children. This CDR3 is 16 amino acids long. Germline V gene sequence: CDR1 SQVTM, CDR2 ANQGSEA. V was trimmed by 4 bases and J by 0 bases, leaving 18 bases between them. Using unique molecular identifiers, the investigators prepared the TCRbeta library. TCRdb re-analysed the PCR reads in MiXCR, keeping a single row per CDR3 protein. Of 500,000 to 600,000 distinct CDR3 sequences listed, 18% are singletons. The chain recombines TRBV29-1 with TRBJ1-1; D is unresolved. This TCR was sampled from a human donor who donated a stem cell graft to a child with acute lymphoblastic leukemia. The sequences come from PBMCs from the stem cell graft donor, collected from the stem cell graft. DNA of the CDR3: TGCAGCGTTGGCCTAAACGTCTTTCGGATGAACACTGAAGCTTTCTTT. Translating it yields CSVGLNVFRMNTEAFF.